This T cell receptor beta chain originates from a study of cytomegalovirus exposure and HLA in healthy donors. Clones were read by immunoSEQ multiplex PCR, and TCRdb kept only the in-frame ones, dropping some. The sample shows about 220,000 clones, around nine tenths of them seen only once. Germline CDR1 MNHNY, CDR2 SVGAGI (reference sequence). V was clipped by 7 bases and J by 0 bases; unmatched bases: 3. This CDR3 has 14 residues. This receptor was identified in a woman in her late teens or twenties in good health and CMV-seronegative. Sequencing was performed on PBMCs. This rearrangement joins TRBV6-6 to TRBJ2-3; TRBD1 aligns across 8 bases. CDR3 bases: TGTGCCAGCACCCGGGACAGGAGCACAGATACGCAGTATTTT. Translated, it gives CASTRDRSTDTQYF.